This T cell receptor beta chain came from a study of T cells in Graves' hyperthyroidism and ophthalmopathy. About the research overall: Peripheral blood was drawn at first diagnosis, prior to all treatment.

In regard to this clonotype: Its antigen remains unidentified.

The V gene's germline CDR1 is SGHTS and CDR2 YDEGEE. This CDR3 region has 12 residues. Between the trimmed V and J ends, which lost 4 bases and 8 bases, there was a span of 9 bases. RNA transcripts were the template for amplifying TCR beta CDR3 regions. The TCR CDR3 first-round RT-PCR relied on the HTBI primer set. Each CDR3 protein gets one entry after TCRdb re-called the multiplex PCR reads with MiXCR. The profile shows hundreds of thousands of distinct CDR3 sequences, 38% of them singletons. The study left out patients who had uncontrolled infection, other autoimmune disease, pregnancy or lactation. Overall study findings and caveats: Most thyroid clonotypes expanded above 0.001 were also detected in blood. Ophthalmopathy was distinguished from stable hyperthyroidism by 13 V-J signatures.

This receptor was obtained from a man between 18 and 35 years old with Graves' hyperthyroidism. This sequence joins TRBV5-8 and TRBJ1-4; D not resolved. The specimen sequenced was blood. The CDR3 spells CASSLAREKLFF. The CDR3 DNA reads TGTGCCAGCAGCCTAGCCAGGGAAAAACTGTTTTTT.